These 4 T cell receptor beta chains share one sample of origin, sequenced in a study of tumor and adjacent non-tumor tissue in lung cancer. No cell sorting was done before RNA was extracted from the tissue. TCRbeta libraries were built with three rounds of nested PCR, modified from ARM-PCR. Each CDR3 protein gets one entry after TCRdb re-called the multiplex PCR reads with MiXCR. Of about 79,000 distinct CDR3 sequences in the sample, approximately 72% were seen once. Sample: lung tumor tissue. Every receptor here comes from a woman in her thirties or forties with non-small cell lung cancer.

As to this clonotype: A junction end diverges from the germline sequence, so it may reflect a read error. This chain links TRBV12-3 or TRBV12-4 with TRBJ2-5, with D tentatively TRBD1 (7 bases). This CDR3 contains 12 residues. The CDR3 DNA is TGTGTCAGCAGAGAGGAGGGGGCGACCCAGTACTTC. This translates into CVSREEGATQYF.

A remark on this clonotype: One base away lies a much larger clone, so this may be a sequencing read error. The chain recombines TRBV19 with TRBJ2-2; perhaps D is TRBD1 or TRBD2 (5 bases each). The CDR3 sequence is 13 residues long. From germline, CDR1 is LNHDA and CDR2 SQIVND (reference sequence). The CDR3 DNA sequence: TGTGCCAGTACCGAACAGTTCACCGGGGACCTGTTTTTT. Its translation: CASTEQFTGDLFF.

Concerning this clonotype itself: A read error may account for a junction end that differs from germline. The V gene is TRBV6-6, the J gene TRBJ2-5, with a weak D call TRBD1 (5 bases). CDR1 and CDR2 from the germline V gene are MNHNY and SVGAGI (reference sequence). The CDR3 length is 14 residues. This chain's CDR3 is CASSYLYGQETQYF. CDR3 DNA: TGTGCCAGCAGTTACCTGTACGGACAAGAGACACAGTACTTC.

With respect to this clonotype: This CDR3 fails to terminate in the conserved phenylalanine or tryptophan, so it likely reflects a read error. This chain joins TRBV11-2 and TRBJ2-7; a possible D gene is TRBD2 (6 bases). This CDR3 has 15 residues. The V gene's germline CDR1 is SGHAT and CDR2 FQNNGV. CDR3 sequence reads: CTSSSRLVGDYEQYL. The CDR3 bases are TGTACCAGCAGTTCTCGACTAGTGGGGGATTACGAGCAGTACCTC.